The source of this TCR beta chain is a study of blood T cell repertoires in COVID-19. At the level of the study: Spain, Italy and the United States supplied samples that represented acute and convalescent COVID-19. Sources were T cells, B-cell-depleted T cells, or PBMCs; the material itself was cDNA or gDNA.

In germline, CDR1 is SGHDN, CDR2 FVKESK. CDR3 length: 14 amino acids. V shed 4 bases and J 6 bases; nucleotides not matched to a gene: 6. Original processing notes: Nucleated cell number was recorded as an estimate derived from reference gene primer amplification. Clones were sequenced by immunoSEQ multiplex PCR, and TCRdb holds only the in-frame ones, with some missing. V, J and clone size derive from that table, while D and trimming were established from the DNA sequence. In the table there are about 200,000 clones, approximately 82% of which are singletons. This clonotype was sampled from a woman aged 45 to 65 with acute or convalescent COVID-19. The sample consisted of peripheral blood. This chain connects TRBV14 to TRBJ2-1, with 7 nucleotides matching TRBD2. The DNA for the CDR3 is TGTGCCAGCAGCCCCATAAGCGGGGCCAATGAGCAGTTCTTC. As protein: CASSPISGANEQFF. Using reference TRBV14 and TRBJ2-1 for the parts outside the CDR3, the full variable domain is EAGVTQFPSHSVIEKGQTVTLRCDPISGHDNLYWYRRVMGKEIKFLLHFVKESKQDESGMPNNRFLAERTGGTYSTLKVQPAELEDSGVYFCASSPISGANEQFFGPGTRLTVL.